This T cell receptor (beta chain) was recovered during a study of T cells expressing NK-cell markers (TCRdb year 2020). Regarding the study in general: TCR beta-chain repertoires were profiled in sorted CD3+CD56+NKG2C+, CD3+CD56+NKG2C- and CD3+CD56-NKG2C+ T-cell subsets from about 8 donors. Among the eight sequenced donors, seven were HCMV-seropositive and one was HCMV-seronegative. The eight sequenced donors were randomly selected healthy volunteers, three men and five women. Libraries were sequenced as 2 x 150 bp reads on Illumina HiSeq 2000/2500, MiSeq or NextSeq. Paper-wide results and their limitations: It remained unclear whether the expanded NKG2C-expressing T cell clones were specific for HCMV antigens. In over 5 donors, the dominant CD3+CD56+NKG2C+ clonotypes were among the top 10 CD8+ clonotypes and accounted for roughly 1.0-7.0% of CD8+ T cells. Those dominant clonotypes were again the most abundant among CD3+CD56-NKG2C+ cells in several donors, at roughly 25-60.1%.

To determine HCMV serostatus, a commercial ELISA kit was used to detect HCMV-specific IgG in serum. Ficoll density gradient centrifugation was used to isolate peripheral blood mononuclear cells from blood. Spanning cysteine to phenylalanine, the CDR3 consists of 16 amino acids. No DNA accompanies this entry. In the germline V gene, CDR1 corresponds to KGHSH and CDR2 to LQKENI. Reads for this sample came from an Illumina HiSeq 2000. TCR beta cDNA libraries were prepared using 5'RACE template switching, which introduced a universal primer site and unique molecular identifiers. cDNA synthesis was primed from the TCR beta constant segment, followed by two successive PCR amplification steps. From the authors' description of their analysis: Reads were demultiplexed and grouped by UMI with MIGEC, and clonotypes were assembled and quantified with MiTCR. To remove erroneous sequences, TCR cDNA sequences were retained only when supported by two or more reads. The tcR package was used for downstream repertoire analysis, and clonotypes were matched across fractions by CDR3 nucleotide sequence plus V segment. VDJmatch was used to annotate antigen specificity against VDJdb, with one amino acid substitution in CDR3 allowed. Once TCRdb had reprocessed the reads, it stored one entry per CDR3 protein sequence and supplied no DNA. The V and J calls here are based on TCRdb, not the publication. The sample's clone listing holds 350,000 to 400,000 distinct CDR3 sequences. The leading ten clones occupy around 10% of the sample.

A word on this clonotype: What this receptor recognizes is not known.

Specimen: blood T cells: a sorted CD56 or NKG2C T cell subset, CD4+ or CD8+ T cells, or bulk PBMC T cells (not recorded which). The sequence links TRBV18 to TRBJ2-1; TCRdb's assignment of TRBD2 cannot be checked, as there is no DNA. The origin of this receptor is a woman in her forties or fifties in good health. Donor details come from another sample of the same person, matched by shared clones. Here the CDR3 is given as CASSPREGDSYNEQFF.